These 2 T cell receptor beta chains were sequenced from one sample in a study of T cells in Graves' hyperthyroidism and ophthalmopathy. TCR beta CDR3 region amplification was performed from RNA transcripts. An initial round of RT-PCR targeting the TCR CDR3 relied on the HTBI primer set. TCRdb passed the multiplex PCR reads through MiXCR, listing each CDR3 protein once. Of a few hundred thousand distinct CDR3 sequences in the sample, roughly 16% were seen once. The sequenced sample consisted of blood. The source is a woman aged 40 to 55 with Graves' ophthalmopathy.

The V and J genes are TRBV18 and TRBJ1-1, with D possibly matching TRBD1 (5 bases). This CDR3 contains 17 residues. CDR1 KGHSH and CDR2 LQKENI come from the germline V gene. V lost 3 bases and J lost 1, with 18 bases in between. CDR3 sequence: CASSPAVFRQTNTEAFF. The CDR3 nucleotides are TGTGCCAGCTCACCCGCAGTCTTCCGACAGACGAACACTGAAGCTTTCTTT.

This chain connects TRBV12-3 or TRBV12-4 to TRBJ2-4; D is unclear. The CDR3 covers 13 residues. Trimming took 7 bases from V and 4 from J, leaving 11 bases between them. Here the CDR3 reads CASKRVDKNIQYF. CDR3 nucleotides: TGTGCCAGCAAGAGAGTAGATAAAAACATTCAGTACTTC.